The sequence of this T cell receptor beta chain was determined in a study of OX40 agonist ivuxolimab in advanced cancers. For context, the study as a whole: The costimulatory receptor OX40 (CD134) was targeted by ivuxolimab, a fully human IgG2 agonistic monoclonal antibody. Intravenous ivuxolimab was administered to patients every 2 weeks at six dose levels: 0.01, 0.1, 0.3, 1.5, 3 and 10 mg/kg. Of the roughly 51 dose-escalation patients, hepatocellular carcinoma was present in about 20, melanoma in around 15, renal cell carcinoma in 9 and head and neck cancer in 9. In the dose-escalation cohort, about four fifths of patients were male, and the mean age was roughly 56 years with a range of roughly 23 to 79. Patients were allowed to have had prior anti-PD-1, anti-PD-L1 or anti-CTLA-4 therapy, and approximately 40% of the dose-escalation patients had been treated with checkpoint inhibitors. Partial responses occurred in three dose-escalation patients, of whom one had hepatocellular carcinoma and two had cutaneous melanoma. Peripheral TCRbeta sequencing was intended to test whether TCR sequence diversity was altered and clonal T-cell expansion was caused by ivuxolimab. The monotherapy dose-escalation portion (N ≈ 52 patients) of the phase I ivuxolimab trial is reported in the paper. What the work shows at the level of the full study, not this receptor alone: Low levels of normalized T-cell clonal expansion were also seen in some nonresponding patients. The antigen specificity of the peripheral T cells that underwent clonal expansion was not determined. At doses from 0.1 to 3.0 mg/kg, clonal expansion was seen in both CD4+ and CD8+ blood T cells between baseline and week 6. After ivuxolimab, CD8+ T cells had more expanded clones than CD4+ T cells on average. In the 0.1-3.0 mg/kg groups, partial responders had among the lowest normalized peripheral clonal expansion, particularly in CD8+ T cells.

The trial excluded patients who had a history of autoimmune disease or were on systemic immunosuppression. Peripheral blood for TCR sequencing was collected from all dose cohorts at baseline, on cycle 4 day 1, and on cycle 7 day 1. The samples were taken from a phase I, first-in-human, multicenter, open-label dose-escalation trial of ivuxolimab. Adults with locally advanced or metastatic head and neck squamous cell, hepatocellular, melanoma or renal cell carcinoma were enrolled in the trial. Before TCR sequencing, CD4+ and CD8+ T cells were separately sorted from peripheral blood. Details on this clone: Its antigen has not been determined. The record has no base qualities; no much larger clone is one base away.

To sequence the TCRbeta CDR3 region, genomic DNA was isolated from the sorted cells. The immunoSEQ Assay was used to sequence the TCRbeta CDR3 regions. The source is immuneACCESS, and TCRdb retained only in-frame sequences with V and J called. Part of the clones is not carried over; for the studies checked, unresolved V genes explain less than half of this, and the remainder is unexplained. Within this sample are over 55,000 clones, with over 75% of them counted one time only. 8.2% of the sample belongs to the ten largest clones. The source was CD4+ or CD8+ T cells sorted from blood, collected in a trial of the OX40 agonist ivuxolimab. This TCR was recovered from an adult with an advanced solid tumor such as melanoma, head and neck, liver or kidney cancer.

The CDR3 reads CASSQTSGRARGPDTQYF. In nucleotide form, the sequence is TGTGCCAGCAGCCAAACTAGCGGGAGGGCAAGGGGCCCAGATACGCAGTATTTT. The sequence is built from TRBV5-4 and TRBJ2-3; the central 13 bases match TRBD2. Its CDR3 holds 18 amino acids, cysteine through phenylalanine. Only the CDR3 portion is preserved as DNA: 54 bases, with reading frame beginning at the first base. Trimming leaves V shorter by 4 bases and J shorter by 4 bases, with the junction holding 12 bases beyond the gene matches. Via the germline V gene (reference sequence), CDR1 is SGHNT and CDR2 YYREEE.